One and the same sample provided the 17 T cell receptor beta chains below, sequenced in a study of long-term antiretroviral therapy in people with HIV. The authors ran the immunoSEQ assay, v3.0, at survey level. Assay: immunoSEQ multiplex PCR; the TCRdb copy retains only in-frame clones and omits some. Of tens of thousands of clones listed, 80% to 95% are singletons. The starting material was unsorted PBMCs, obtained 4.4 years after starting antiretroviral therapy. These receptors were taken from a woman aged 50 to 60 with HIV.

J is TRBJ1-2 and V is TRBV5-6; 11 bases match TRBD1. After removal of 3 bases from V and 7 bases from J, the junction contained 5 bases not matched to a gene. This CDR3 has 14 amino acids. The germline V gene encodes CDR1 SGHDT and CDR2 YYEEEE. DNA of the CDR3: TGTGCCAGCAGCTCCGGACAGGGGGCGATTGGCTACACCTTC. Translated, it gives CASSSGQGAIGYTF.

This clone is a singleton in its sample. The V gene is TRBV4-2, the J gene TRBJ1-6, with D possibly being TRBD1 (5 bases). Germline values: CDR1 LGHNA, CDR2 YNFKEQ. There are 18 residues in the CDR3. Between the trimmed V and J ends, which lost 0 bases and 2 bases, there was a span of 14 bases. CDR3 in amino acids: CASSQDGADTAYNSPLHF. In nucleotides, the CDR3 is TGTGCCAGCAGCCAAGATGGAGCGGACACCGCCTATAATTCACCCCTCCACTTT.

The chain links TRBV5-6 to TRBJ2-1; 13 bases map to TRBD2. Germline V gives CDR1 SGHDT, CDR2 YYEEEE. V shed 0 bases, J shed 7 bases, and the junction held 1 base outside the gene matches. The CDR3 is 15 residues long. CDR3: CASSLGLAGGNEQFF. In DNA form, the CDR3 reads TGTGCCAGCAGCTTGGGACTAGCGGGGGGAAATGAGCAGTTCTTC.

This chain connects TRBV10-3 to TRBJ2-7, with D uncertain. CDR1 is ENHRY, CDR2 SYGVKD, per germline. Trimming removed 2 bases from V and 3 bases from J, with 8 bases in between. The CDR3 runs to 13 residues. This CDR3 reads CAISEPGYYEQYF. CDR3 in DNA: TGTGCCATCAGTGAGCCCGGGTACTACGAGCAGTACTTC.

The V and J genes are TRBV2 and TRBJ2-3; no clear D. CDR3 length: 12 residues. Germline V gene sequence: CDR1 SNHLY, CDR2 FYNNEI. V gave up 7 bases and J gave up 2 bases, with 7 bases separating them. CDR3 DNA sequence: TGTGCCAGCAATTTTCTCACAGATACGCAGTATTTT. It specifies CASNFLTDTQYF.

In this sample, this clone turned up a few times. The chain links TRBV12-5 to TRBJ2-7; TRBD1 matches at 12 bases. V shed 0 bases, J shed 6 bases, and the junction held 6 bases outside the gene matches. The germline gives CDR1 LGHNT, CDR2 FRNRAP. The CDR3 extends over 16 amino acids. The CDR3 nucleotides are TGTGCTAGTGGTTTGGTATTGGGACAGGGGGCGAGCGAGCAGTACTTC. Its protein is CASGLVLGQGASEQYF.

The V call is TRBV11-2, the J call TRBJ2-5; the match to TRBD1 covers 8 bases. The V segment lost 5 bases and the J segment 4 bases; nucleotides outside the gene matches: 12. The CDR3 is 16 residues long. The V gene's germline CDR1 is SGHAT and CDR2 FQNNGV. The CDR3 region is CASSPGRTGRGETQYF. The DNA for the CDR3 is TGTGCCAGCAGCCCGGGAAGGACAGGGCGGGGAGAGACCCAGTACTTC.

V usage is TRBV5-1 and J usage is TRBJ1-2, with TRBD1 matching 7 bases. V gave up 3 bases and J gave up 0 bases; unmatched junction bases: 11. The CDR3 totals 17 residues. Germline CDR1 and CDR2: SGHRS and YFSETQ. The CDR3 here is CASSSGTAGAANYGYTF. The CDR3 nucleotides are TGCGCCAGCAGCTCGGGGACAGCGGGGGCAGCTAACTATGGCTACACCTTC.

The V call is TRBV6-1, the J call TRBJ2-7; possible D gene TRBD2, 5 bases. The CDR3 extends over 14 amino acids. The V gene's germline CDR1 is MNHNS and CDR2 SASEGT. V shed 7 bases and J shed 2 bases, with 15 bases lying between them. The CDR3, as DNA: TGTGCCAGCACCGTGGACTCAACTACCTACGAGCAGTACTTC. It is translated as CASTVDSTTYEQYF.

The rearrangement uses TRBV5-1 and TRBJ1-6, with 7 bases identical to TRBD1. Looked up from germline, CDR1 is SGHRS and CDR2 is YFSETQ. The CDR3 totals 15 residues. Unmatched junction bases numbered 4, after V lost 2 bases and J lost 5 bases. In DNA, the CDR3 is TGCGCCAGCAGCTTAGGGACAGCTGATAATTCACCCCTCCACTTT. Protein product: CASSLGTADNSPLHF.

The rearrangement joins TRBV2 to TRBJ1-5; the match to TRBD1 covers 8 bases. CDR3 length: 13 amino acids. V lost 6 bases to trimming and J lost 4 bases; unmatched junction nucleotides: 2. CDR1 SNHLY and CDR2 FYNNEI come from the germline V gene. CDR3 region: CASRGTGNQPQHF. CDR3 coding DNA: TGTGCCAGCAGGGGGACAGGTAATCAGCCCCAGCATTTT.

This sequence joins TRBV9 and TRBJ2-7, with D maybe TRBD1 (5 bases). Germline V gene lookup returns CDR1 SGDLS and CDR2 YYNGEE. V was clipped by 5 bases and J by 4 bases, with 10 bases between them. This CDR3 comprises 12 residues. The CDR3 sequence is CASRAKGYEQYF. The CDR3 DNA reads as TGTGCCAGCAGGGCCAAGGGGTACGAGCAGTACTTC.

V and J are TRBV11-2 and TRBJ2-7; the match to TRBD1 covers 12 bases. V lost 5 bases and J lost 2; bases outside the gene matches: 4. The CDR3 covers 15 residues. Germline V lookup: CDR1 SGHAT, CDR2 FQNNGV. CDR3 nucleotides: TGTGCCAGCAGCCTCCGGGACAGGGGGCCCTACGAGCAGTACTTC. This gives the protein CASSLRDRGPYEQYF.

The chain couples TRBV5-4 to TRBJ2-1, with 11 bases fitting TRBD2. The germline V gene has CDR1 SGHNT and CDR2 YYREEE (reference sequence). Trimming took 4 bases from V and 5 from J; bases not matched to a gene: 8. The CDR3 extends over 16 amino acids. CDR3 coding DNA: TGTGCCAGCAGCGCCCAACTAGCGGGGGTGGACAATGAGCAGTTCTTC. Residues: CASSAQLAGVDNEQFF. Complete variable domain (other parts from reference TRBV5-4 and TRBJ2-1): ETGVTQSPTHLIKTRGQQVTLRCSSQSGHNTVSWYQQALGQGPQFIFQYYREEENGRGNFPPRFSGLQFPNYSSELNVNALELDDSALYLCASSAQLAGVDNEQFFGPGTRLTVL.

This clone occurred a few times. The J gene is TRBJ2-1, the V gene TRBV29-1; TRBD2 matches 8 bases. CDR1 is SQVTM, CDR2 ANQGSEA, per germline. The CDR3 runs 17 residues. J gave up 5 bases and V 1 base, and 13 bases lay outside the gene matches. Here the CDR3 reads CSVEGRAGGVLHNEQFF. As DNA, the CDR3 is TGCAGCGTTGAAGGGAGGGCGGGGGGCGTGTTACACAATGAGCAGTTCTTC.

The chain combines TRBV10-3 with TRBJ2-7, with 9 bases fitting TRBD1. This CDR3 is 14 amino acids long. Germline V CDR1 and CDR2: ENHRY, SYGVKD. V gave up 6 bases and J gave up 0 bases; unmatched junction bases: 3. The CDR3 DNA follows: TGTGCCATCAGCGGGACAGGGAGCTCCTACGAGCAGTACTTC. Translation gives CAISGTGSSYEQYF.

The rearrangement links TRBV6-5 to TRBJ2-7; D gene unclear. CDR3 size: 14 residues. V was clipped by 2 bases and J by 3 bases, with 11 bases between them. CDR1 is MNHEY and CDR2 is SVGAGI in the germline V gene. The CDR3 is CASSYAGAYYEQYF. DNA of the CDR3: TGTGCCAGCAGTTACGCAGGAGCCTACTACGAGCAGTACTTC.